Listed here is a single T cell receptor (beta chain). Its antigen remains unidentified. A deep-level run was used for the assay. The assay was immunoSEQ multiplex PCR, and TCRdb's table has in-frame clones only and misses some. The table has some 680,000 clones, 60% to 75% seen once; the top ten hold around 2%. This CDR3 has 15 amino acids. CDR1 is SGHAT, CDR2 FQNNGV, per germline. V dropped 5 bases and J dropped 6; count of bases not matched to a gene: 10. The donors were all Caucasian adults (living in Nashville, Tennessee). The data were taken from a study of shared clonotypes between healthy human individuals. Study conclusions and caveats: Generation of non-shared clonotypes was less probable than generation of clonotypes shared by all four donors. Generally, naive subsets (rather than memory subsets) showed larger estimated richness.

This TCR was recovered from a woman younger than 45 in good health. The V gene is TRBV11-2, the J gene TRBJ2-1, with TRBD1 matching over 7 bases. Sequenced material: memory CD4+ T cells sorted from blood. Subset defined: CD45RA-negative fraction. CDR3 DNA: TGTGCCAGCAGCCGAATCTTAGGGACAGTCAATGAGCAGTTCTTC. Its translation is CASSRILGTVNEQFF.